These T cell receptor beta chains were read from a single sample in a study of blood T cell repertoires in COVID-19. This table comes from immunoSEQ multiplex PCR, and its TCRdb copy is limited to in-frame clones, with some not included. The sample holds 35,000 to 55,000 clones; about 85% are singletons and the top ten take 10% to 15%. Sequencing was carried out using peripheral blood. The receptors originated from a human donor in a cohort sampled during active COVID-19. Both conserved end residues are part of each CDR3. Each record gives: V gene, clone size, CDR3 length, D gene, J gene, CDR3 DNA, CDR3 protein. D genes are given only for firm matches. For some rows the clone size is stated as once, few or many, or as a class when expanded; others skip it.

V gene: TRBV4-2; clone size: -; CDR3 length: 15; D gene: TRBD2; J gene: TRBJ2-1; CDR3 DNA: TGTGCCAGCAGCCAAGACGGGGGGTCCTACAATGAGCAGTTCTTC; CDR3 protein: CASSQDGGSYNEQFF
V gene: TRBV28; clone size: -; CDR3 length: 16; D gene: -; J gene: TRBJ1-6; CDR3 DNA: TGTGCCAGCCGGCAGGGCGGTTTCTCCTATAATTCACCCCTCCACTTT; CDR3 protein: CASRQGGFSYNSPLHF
V gene: TRBV3-1/TRBV3-2; clone size: once; CDR3 length: 13; D gene: -; J gene: TRBJ1-1; CDR3 DNA: TGTGCCAGCAGCCAAAGGGGGAGCGCTGAAGCTTTCTTT; CDR3 protein: CASSQRGSAEAFF
V gene: TRBV13; clone size: few; CDR3 length: 15; D gene: -; J gene: TRBJ1-5; CDR3 DNA: TGTGCCAGCAGTTCCGGCGGGGCAGGGCGTCAGCCCCAGCATTTT; CDR3 protein: CASSSGGAGRQPQHF
V gene: TRBV19; clone size: -; CDR3 length: 13; D gene: -; J gene: TRBJ1-2; CDR3 DNA: TGTGCCAGTAGTATAGAGGTAACAGGAGGCTACACCTTC; CDR3 protein: CASSIEVTGGYTF
V gene: TRBV7-3; clone size: -; CDR3 length: 12; D gene: -; J gene: TRBJ2-2; CDR3 DNA: TGTGCCAGCAGCGCGGGTGCCGGGGAGCTGTTTTTT; CDR3 protein: CASSAGAGELFF
V gene: TRBV7-3; clone size: -; CDR3 length: 13; D gene: TRBD1; J gene: TRBJ1-1; CDR3 DNA: TGTGCCAGCAGCCCCGGGACAGGCGGGGGAGCTTTCTTT; CDR3 protein: CASSPGTGGGAFF
V gene: TRBV19; clone size: -; CDR3 length: 12; D gene: -; J gene: TRBJ2-7; CDR3 DNA: TGTGCCAGTAGTATTCCGGAGGGGAAAGTTTACTTC; CDR3 protein: CASSIPEGKVYF
V gene: TRBV28; clone size: once; CDR3 length: 12; D gene: -; J gene: TRBJ1-6; CDR3 DNA: TGTGCCAGCAGGGACAGTTATTCACCCCTCCACTTT; CDR3 protein: CASRDSYSPLHF
V gene: TRBV5-4; clone size: -; CDR3 length: 13; D gene: -; J gene: TRBJ2-1; CDR3 DNA: TGTGCCAGCAGCTCACCGACGGGGTATGAGCAGTTCTTC; CDR3 protein: CASSSPTGYEQFF
V gene: TRBV29-1; clone size: -; CDR3 length: 13; D gene: -; J gene: TRBJ1-4; CDR3 DNA: TGCACCTTGGGGGGGGGCACTAATGAAAAACTGTTTTTT; CDR3 protein: CTLGGGTNEKLFF
V gene: TRBV6-5; clone size: once; CDR3 length: 14; D gene: TRBD2; J gene: TRBJ2-3; CDR3 DNA: TGTGCCAGCCTGGGATTCGGGGGGACAGATACGCAGTATTTT; CDR3 protein: CASLGFGGTDTQYF
V gene: TRBV21-1; clone size: -; CDR3 length: 16; D gene: -; J gene: TRBJ2-2; CDR3 DNA: TGTGCCAGCAGCGCCAGGACAGCCGCGAACACCGGGGAGCTGTTTTTT; CDR3 protein: CASSARTAANTGELFF
V gene: TRBV19; clone size: once; CDR3 length: 15; D gene: TRBD1; J gene: TRBJ1-4; CDR3 DNA: TGTGCCAGTAGTATCCGGCCAGGGGGGAATGAAAAACTGTTTTTT; CDR3 protein: CASSIRPGGNEKLFF
V gene: TRBV9; clone size: -; CDR3 length: 15; D gene: -; J gene: TRBJ1-2; CDR3 DNA: TGTGCCAGCAGCGTAGTAACAGGCGACCAGTATGGCTACACCTTC; CDR3 protein: CASSVVTGDQYGYTF